The present T cell receptor beta chain was sequenced within a study of response to subunit inactivated influenza vaccine. Study findings and constraints: The authors suggested that few new T cells are recruited per seasonal influenza vaccination.

TCRdb re-analysed the RT-PCR reads in MiXCR, keeping a single row per CDR3 protein. The sample has 500,000 to 600,000 distinct CDR3 sequences; approximately 10% are singletons. This clonotype was picked up many times. The antigen remains unidentified. A read error may account for a junction end that differs from germline. The CDR3 has 14 residues. This specimen consisted of PBMCs from blood, obtained on the day of vaccination. The chain joins TRBV12-3 or TRBV12-4 to TRBJ2-5; possibly TRBD1 or TRBD2 for D (5 bases each). This sequence originates from a middle-aged man who received an inactivated influenza vaccine. In DNA form, the CDR3 reads TGCGCCAGCAGTCCTACGGGGCCTCAAGAGACCCAGTACTTC. Its translation is CASSPTGPQETQYF.